This T cell receptor (beta chain) was found in a study of blood T cell repertoires in COVID-19. Study at large: Whether acute or convalescent, the COVID-19 samples came from the United States, Italy and Spain. From T cells, B-cell-depleted T cells, or PBMCs came the material, which was cDNA or gDNA.

In the study's own analysis: Amplification from reference gene primers served as the basis for estimated nucleated cell counts. Assay used: immunoSEQ multiplex PCR; TCRdb lists only in-frame clones, some missing. D and trimming come from the DNA, and the V and J calls and clone size come from that table. Of roughly 32,000 clones in the sample, 90% were seen once. The CDR3 loop spans 14 amino acids. Trimming pared 5 bases from V and 4 bases from J, leaving 12 bases between. Germline V gene data show CDR1 as WNHNN and CDR2 as SYGVQD (reference sequence). This chain links TRBV10-1 with TRBJ1-3; D is unclear. The sequenced sample consisted of peripheral blood. The receptor was isolated from a man at least 80 years old with acute or convalescent COVID-19. The CDR3 DNA sequence: TGCGCCAGCAGTCCGGCTGGAGACGGAAACACCATATATTTT. Protein product: CASSPAGDGNTIYF.